The 21 T cell receptor beta chains below were found in one sample sequenced in a study of a mutant IDH1 vaccine in newly diagnosed glioma. Antigens for these TCRs are unknown. TCRdb keeps only in-frame clones here, not all; method: immunoSEQ multiplex PCR. The profile covers 30,000 to 45,000 clones, with roughly 70% appearing a single time and 8.9% taken by the ten largest. Documented time point: week 47, end of study. Every vaccination contained 300 ug of the mutant IDH1 20-mer peptide and was paired with topical imiquimod. This specimen was PBMCs, taken from a glioma patient whose treatment included an IDH1 peptide vaccine. The origin of the receptors is a man aged 35-49 years with glioma.

V and J are TRBV18 and TRBJ2-5, with 8 bases that match TRBD2. CDR3 length: 15 amino acids. The germline V gene has CDR1 KGHSH and CDR2 LQKENI. V lost 1 base, J lost 5 bases, and 6 bases stayed unmatched. The CDR3 loop is CASSPRSGSTETQYF. CDR3 sequence (DNA): TGTGCCAGCTCACCACGCAGCGGGAGTACGGAGACCCAGTACTTC.

The chain links TRBV29-1 to TRBJ2-3; TRBD2 matches 12 bases. Germline loops: CDR1 SQVTM, CDR2 ANQGSEA. CDR3 length equals 15 residues. V dropped 6 bases and J dropped 2; count of bases not matched to a gene: 6. CDR3 region: CSVLTSGSITDTQYF. The CDR3 DNA sequence: TGCAGCGTCCTGACTAGCGGGAGTATCACAGATACGCAGTATTTT.

This clone was seen just once. The CDR3 nucleotides are TGTGCCAGCAGTGACGGGACAGGGTCTGACGGAGCTTTCTTT. It translates to CASSDGTGSDGAFF. The chain employs TRBV6-6 and TRBJ1-1, with 9 bases matching TRBD1. With 5 bases clipped from V and 10 bases from J, the junction kept 11 bases outside the gene matches. Germline CDR1 reads MNHNY; CDR2 reads SVGAGI (reference sequence). The CDR3 runs to 14 residues.

The V gene is TRBV5-6, the J gene TRBJ2-7; D perhaps matches TRBD2 (5 bases). The germline gives CDR1 SGHDT, CDR2 YYEEEE. The CDR3 sequence is 12 residues long. Between the trimmed V and J ends, which lost 1 base and 6 bases, there was a span of 8 bases. This chain's CDR3 is CASSLSGIEQYV. The CDR3 bases are TGTGCCAGCAGCTTGTCCGGGATCGAGCAGTACGTC.

This clone was detected only a few times. This chain links TRBV19 with TRBJ1-5; 8 nucleotides align to TRBD1. In germline, CDR1 is LNHDA, CDR2 SQIVND (reference sequence). This CDR3 comprises 17 residues. With 2 bases clipped from V and 7 bases from J, the junction kept 13 bases outside the gene matches. The CDR3 bases are TGTGCCAGTAGTATACTCCGACAGGGGAGAGGAGGCCAGCCCCAGCATTTT. It codes for CASSILRQGRGGQPQHF.

J is TRBJ1-2 and V is TRBV5-1; 7 bases match TRBD1. Germline V gene lookup returns CDR1 SGHRS and CDR2 YFSETQ. With 4 bases clipped from V and 6 bases from J, the junction kept 12 bases outside the gene matches. The CDR3 is made up of 15 amino acids. CDR3 residues: CASSHGPGTEDGYTF. In DNA, the CDR3 is TGCGCCAGCAGCCACGGTCCCGGGACAGAGGATGGCTACACCTTC.

The chain employs TRBV11-3 and TRBJ2-6; 10 bases agree with TRBD1. The V gene's germline CDR1 is SGHNT and CDR2 YENEEA. This CDR3 is 18 amino acids long. The ends lost 5 bases at V and 4 bases at J; junction bases unmatched: 11. CDR3 in DNA: TGTGCCAGCAGCCTAGGGGCGGGACAGGGGTCAGGGGCCAACGTCCTGACTTTC. It specifies CASSLGAGQGSGANVLTF.

Regarding this clone: Distinct nucleotide sequences in the sample also encode this CDR3. The rearrangement joins TRBV19 to TRBJ2-7; 9 bases fit TRBD2. Germline CDR1 and CDR2: LNHDA and SQIVND (reference sequence). The CDR3 covers 15 residues. With 5 bases clipped from V and 3 bases from J, the junction kept 8 bases outside the gene matches. DNA of the CDR3: TGTGCCAGTAGTCCCGGGACTAGCCCGCACTACGAGCAGTACTTC. This codes for CASSPGTSPHYEQYF. Combining the CDR3 with reference TRBV19 and TRBJ2-7 gives the whole variable domain DGGITQSPKYLFRKEGQNVTLSCEQNLNHDAMYWYRQDPGQGLRLIYYSQIVNDFQKGDIAEGYSVSREKKESFPLTVTSAQKNPTAFYLCASSPGTSPHYEQYFGPGTRLTVT.

The V call is TRBV7-6, the J call TRBJ2-3, with 7 bases that match TRBD2. This CDR3 is 16 amino acids long. Germline loops: CDR1 SGHVS, CDR2 FNYEAQ. J lost 3 bases, V lost 0 bases, and 6 bases had no gene match. The DNA of the CDR3 is TGTGCCAGCAGCTTAGCGGGAGGCGGGAGAACAGATACGCAGTATTTT. As protein: CASSLAGGGRTDTQYF. Supplemented by reference TRBV7-6 and TRBJ2-3, the full variable domain reads GAGVSQSPRYKVTKRGQDVALRCDPISGHVSLYWYRQALGQGPEFLTYFNYEAQQDKSGLPNDRFSAERPEGSISTLTIQRTEQRDSAMYRCASSLAGGGRTDTQYFGPGTRLTVL.

The chain employs TRBV2 and TRBJ2-7; possibly TRBD2 for D (6 bases). V was shortened by 6 bases and J by 2 bases, with 14 bases between the two germline ends. The CDR3 length is 14 residues. Per the germline V gene, CDR1 is SNHLY and CDR2 is FYNNEI. The CDR3 DNA reads TGTGCCAGCAGCCGGGAGCTAGCTCCCTACGAGCAGTACTTC. It translates to CASSRELAPYEQYF.

V is TRBV30 and J is TRBJ1-3, with D uncertain. The CDR3 is 13 residues long. CDR1 is GTSNPN, CDR2 SVGIG, per germline (reference sequence). V was shortened by 6 bases and J by 4 bases, with 13 bases between the two germline ends. This chain's CDR3 is CACRWGAGNTIYF. The CDR3, as DNA: TGTGCCTGCCGATGGGGAGCCGGAAACACCATATATTTT.

The V gene is TRBV5-1, the J gene TRBJ2-7, with 10 nucleotides matching TRBD1. Germline CDR1 is SGHRS and CDR2 is YFSETQ. The ends lost 0 bases at V and 5 bases at J; junction bases unmatched: 8. CDR3 size: 16 residues. CDR3 protein: CASSLEGRQGADEQYF. CDR3 coding DNA: TGCGCCAGCAGCTTGGAAGGGCGACAGGGGGCGGACGAGCAGTACTTC.

This clone was seen a few times. The V and J genes are TRBV6-5 and TRBJ1-2; a possible D gene is TRBD1 (5 bases). V was trimmed by 5 bases and J by 7 bases, leaving 11 bases between them. Per the germline V gene, CDR1 is MNHEY and CDR2 is SVGAGI. The CDR3 contains 12 residues. CDR3 region: CASSGQGGGYTF. For the CDR3, the DNA is TGTGCCAGCAGTGGGCAGGGAGGTGGCTACACCTTC.

This clone showed up just once. V gene TRBV29-1 combines with J gene TRBJ2-1; 9 bases agree with TRBD2. Germline CDR1 reads SQVTM; CDR2 reads ANQGSEA. The CDR3 covers 14 residues. With V trimmed by 7 bases and J by 4 bases, 8 bases remained unmatched. In nucleotides, the CDR3 is TGCAGCGGCATGACTAGCGGTGGTTACAATGAGCAGTTCTTC. Protein: CSGMTSGGYNEQFF.

The chain employs TRBV13 and TRBJ1-1; no definite D call. This CDR3 contains 13 residues. Germline CDR1 is PRHDT and CDR2 is FYEKMQ (reference sequence). Deletions cut 0 bases from V and 1 base from J, with 3 bases between. DNA of the CDR3: TGTGCCAGCAGCTTAGGGCAGAACACTGAAGCTTTCTTT. It yields the protein CASSLGQNTEAFF.

This clone was detected a few times. The chain uses TRBV29-1 and TRBJ2-7, with 7 bases that match TRBD2. The junction had 13 bases not matched to a gene; V was cut back by 6 bases and J by 5 bases. Germline assignment: CDR1 SQVTM and CDR2 ANQGSEA. The CDR3 runs to 14 residues. The CDR3 DNA follows: TGCAGCGTCACGGGACTACTCGGCCGGGACGAGCAGTACGTC. Translating gives CSVTGLLGRDEQYV.

This chain uses TRBV19 with TRBJ1-2; TRBD1 aligns across 7 bases. The junction had 14 bases not matched to a gene; V was cut back by 5 bases and J by 5 bases. This CDR3 has 16 amino acids. The germline gives CDR1 LNHDA, CDR2 SQIVND (reference sequence). CDR3 bases: TGTGCCAGTAGTCCGGAGAGAGGGGGCGTGGGGTATGGCTACACCTTC. Translating it yields CASSPERGGVGYGYTF.

This clone was counted once. The chain couples TRBV7-6 to TRBJ2-5, with TRBD1 identical over 7 bases. After removal of 4 bases from V and 5 bases from J, the junction contained 4 bases not matched to a gene. The CDR3 has 13 residues. The germline V gene encodes CDR1 SGHVS and CDR2 FNYEAQ. The CDR3 DNA sequence: TGTGCCAGCAGCTCCCCCAGGGGGGAGACCCAGTACTTC. Its translation: CASSSPRGETQYF.

CDR3 amino acids: CASSRTSGSNAEQFF. CDR3 nucleotides: TGTGCCAGCAGCAGGACTAGCGGGAGTAACGCTGAGCAGTTCTTC. The rearrangement uses TRBV6-4 and TRBJ2-1, with TRBD2 matching over 13 bases. Germline CDR1 MRHNA, CDR2 SNTAGT. This CDR3 spans 15 amino acids. The ends lost 6 bases at V and 9 bases at J; junction bases unmatched: 8.

The V gene is TRBV5-4, the J gene TRBJ2-1; maybe TRBD1 (6 bases). Trimming removed 2 bases from V and 7 bases from J, with 13 bases in between. The CDR3 runs to 14 residues. CDR1 SGHNT and CDR2 YYREEE come from the germline V gene (reference sequence). The CDR3 region has the DNA TGTGCCAGCAGCTTACAGGGCGGTTGGAATGAGCAGTTCTTC. It codes for CASSLQGGWNEQFF.

The genes are TRBV30 and TRBJ2-3; TRBD2 matches at 7 bases. The CDR3 has 15 residues. Germline-derived CDR1 and CDR2 are GTSNPN and SVGIG (reference sequence). V shed 4 bases, J shed 2 bases, and the junction held 9 bases outside the gene matches. The CDR3 reads CAWNSGTINTDTQYF. As DNA, the CDR3 is TGTGCCTGGAATTCCGGGACTATAAACACAGATACGCAGTATTTT.